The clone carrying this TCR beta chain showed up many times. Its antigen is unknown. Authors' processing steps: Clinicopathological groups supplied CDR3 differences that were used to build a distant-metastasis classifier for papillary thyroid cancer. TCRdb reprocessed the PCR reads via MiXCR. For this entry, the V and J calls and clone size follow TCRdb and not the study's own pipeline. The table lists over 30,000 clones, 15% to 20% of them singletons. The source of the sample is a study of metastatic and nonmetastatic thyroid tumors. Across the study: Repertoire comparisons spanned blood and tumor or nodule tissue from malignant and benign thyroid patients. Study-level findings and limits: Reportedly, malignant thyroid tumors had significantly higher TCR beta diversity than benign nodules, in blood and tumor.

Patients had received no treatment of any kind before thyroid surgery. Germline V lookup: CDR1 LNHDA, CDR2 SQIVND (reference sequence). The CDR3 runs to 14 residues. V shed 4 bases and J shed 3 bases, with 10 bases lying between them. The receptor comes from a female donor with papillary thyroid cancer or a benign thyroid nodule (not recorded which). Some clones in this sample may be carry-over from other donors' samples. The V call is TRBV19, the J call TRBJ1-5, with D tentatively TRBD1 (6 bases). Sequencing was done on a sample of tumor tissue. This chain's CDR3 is CASSTDRINQPQHF. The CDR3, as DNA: TGTGCCAGTAGTACGGACAGAATCAATCAGCCCCAGCATTTT. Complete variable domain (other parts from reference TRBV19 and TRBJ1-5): DGGITQSPKYLFRKEGQNVTLSCEQNLNHDAMYWYRQDPGQGLRLIYYSQIVNDFQKGDIAEGYSVSREKKESFPLTVTSAQKNPTAFYLCASSTDRINQPQHFGDGTRLSIL.